The sequence of this T cell receptor (beta chain) was determined in a study of T cells after yellow fever vaccination. This clonotype was recorded a few times. A read error may produce the germline difference seen at one junction end. Germline assignment: CDR1 DFQATT and CDR2 SNEGSKA (reference sequence). There are 15 residues in the CDR3. One entry per CDR3 protein results from TCRdb running MiXCR on the 5' RACE reads. Of 200,000 to 250,000 distinct CDR3 sequences listed, roughly 3% were seen once; the top ten hold 3.2%. The input for sequencing was CD4+ T cells sorted from PBMCs, taken 10 days after the yellow fever booster vaccination. The V and J genes are TRBV20-1 and TRBJ1-1, with 9 bases aligning to TRBD1. The source is a man in his late teens or twenties who received the YFV17D yellow fever vaccine. CDR3 sequence: CSARESHRGLTEAFF. CDR3 coding DNA: TGCAGTGCTCGAGAGAGTCACAGGGGGCTAACTGAAGCTTTCTTT.